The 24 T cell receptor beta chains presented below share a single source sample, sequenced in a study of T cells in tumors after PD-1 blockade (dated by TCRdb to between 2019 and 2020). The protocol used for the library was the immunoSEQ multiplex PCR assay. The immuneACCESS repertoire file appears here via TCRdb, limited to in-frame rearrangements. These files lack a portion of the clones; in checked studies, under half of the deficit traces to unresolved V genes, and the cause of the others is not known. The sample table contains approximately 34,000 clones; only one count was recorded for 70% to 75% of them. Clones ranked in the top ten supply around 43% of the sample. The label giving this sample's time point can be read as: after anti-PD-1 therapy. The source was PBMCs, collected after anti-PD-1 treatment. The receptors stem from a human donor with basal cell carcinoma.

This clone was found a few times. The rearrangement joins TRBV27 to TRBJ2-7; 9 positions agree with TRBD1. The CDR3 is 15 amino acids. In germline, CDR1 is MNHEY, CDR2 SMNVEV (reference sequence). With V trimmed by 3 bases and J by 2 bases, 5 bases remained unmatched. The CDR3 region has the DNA TGTGCCAGCAGTTTGGGGACAGGGAACCCCTACGAGCAGTACTTC. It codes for CASSLGTGNPYEQYF.

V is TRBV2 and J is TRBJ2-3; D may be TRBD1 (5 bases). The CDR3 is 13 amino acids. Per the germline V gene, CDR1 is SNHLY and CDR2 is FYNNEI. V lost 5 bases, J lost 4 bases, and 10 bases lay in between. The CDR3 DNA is TGTGCCAGCAGTAGGCAGGGCGCAGATACGCAGTATTTT. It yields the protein CASSRQGADTQYF.

CDR3 sequence (DNA): TGTGCCAGCAGCTTGGGAGTGGGCGGGAGAGGAGGGGAGACCCAGTACTTC. As protein: CASSLGVGGRGGETQYF. The genes are TRBV5-4 and TRBJ2-5; 7 positions match TRBD2. CDR3 size: 17 residues. Germline V gene data show CDR1 as SGHNT and CDR2 as YYREEE (reference sequence). V trimming: 0 bases; J trimming: 5 bases; junction bases outside the gene matches: 13.

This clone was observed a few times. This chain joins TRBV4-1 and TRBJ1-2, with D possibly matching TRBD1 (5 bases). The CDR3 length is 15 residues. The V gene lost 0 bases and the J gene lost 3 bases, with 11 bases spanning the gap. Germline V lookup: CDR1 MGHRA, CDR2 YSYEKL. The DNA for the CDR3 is TGCGCCAGCAGCCAAGATCGGCGGGGGTACTATGGCTACACCTTC. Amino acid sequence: CASSQDRRGYYGYTF.

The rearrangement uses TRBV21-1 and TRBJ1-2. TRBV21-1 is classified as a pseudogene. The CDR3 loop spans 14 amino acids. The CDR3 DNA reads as TGTGCCAGCAGCAAAGCTCGACGGCTCTATGGCTACACCTTC. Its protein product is CASSKARRLYGYTF.

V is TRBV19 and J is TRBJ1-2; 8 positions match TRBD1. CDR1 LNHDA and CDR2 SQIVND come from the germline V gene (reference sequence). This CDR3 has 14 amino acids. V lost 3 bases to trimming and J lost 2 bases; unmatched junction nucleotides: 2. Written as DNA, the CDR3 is TGTGCCAGTAGTATCCAGGGGGCCAACTATGGCTACACCTTC. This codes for CASSIQGANYGYTF.

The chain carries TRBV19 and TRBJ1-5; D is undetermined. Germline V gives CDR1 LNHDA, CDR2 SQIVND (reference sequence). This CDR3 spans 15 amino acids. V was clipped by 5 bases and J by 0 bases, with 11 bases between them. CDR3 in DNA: TGTGCCAGTAGTCCCACACCTTATAGCAATCAGCCCCAGCATTTT. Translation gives CASSPTPYSNQPQHF.

The CDR3 sequence: CASRGTSGSWGYEQYF. In DNA, the CDR3 is TGTGCCAGCAGAGGGACTAGCGGGAGTTGGGGCTACGAGCAGTACTTC. This sequence joins TRBV6-6 and TRBJ2-7; 14 positions match TRBD2. Germline V gives CDR1 MNHNY, CDR2 SVGAGI (reference sequence). CDR3 length equals 16 residues. V trimming: 6 bases; J trimming: 3 bases; junction bases outside the gene matches: 7.

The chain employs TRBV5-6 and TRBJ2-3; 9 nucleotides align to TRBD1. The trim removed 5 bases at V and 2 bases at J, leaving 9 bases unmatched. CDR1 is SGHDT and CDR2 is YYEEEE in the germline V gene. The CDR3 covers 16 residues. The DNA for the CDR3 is TGTGCCAGCAGGTCCACAGGGGGCTTCCTCACAGATACGCAGTATTTT. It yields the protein CASRSTGGFLTDTQYF.

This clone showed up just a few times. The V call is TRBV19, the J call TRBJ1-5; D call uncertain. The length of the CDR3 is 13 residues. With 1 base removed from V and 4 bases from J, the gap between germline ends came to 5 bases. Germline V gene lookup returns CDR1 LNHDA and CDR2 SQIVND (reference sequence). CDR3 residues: CASSIVGNQPQHF. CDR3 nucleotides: TGTGCCAGTAGTATAGTTGGGAATCAGCCCCAGCATTTT.

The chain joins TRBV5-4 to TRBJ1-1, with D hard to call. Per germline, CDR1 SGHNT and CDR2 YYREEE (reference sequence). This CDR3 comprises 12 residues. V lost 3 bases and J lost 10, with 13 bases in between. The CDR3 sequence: CASSWTGNGAFF. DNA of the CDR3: TGTGCCAGCAGCTGGACGGGCAATGGAGCTTTCTTT.

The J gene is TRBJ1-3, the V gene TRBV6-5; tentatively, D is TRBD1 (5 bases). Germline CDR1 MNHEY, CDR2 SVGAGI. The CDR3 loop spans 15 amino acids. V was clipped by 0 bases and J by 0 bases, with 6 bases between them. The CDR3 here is CASSYSGDSGNTIYF. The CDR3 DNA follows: TGTGCCAGCAGTTACTCAGGGGACTCTGGAAACACCATATATTTT.

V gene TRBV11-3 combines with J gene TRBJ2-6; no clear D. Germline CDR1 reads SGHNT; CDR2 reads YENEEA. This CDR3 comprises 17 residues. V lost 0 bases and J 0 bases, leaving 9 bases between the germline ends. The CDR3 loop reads CASSLEEWISGANVLTF. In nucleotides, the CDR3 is TGTGCCAGCAGCTTAGAGGAATGGATCTCTGGGGCCAACGTCCTGACTTTC.

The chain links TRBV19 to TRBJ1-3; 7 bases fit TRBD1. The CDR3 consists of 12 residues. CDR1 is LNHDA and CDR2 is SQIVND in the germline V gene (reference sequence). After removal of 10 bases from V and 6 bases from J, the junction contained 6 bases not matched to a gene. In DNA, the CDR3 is TGTGCCACGCAGGGGGATTTAAACACCATATATTTT. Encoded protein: CATQGDLNTIYF.

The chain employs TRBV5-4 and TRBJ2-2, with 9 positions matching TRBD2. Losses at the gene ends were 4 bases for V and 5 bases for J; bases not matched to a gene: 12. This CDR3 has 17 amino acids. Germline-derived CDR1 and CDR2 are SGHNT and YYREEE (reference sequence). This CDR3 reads CASSNRVGTSPTGELFF. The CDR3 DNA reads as TGTGCCAGCAGCAACCGGGTTGGGACTAGCCCTACCGGGGAGCTGTTTTTT.

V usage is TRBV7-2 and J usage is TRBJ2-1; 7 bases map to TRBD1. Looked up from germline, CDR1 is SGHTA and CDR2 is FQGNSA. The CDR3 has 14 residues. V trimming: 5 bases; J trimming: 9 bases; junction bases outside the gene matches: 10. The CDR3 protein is CASSPSGQRVEQFF. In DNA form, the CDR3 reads TGTGCCAGCAGCCCCTCGGGACAGAGAGTTGAGCAGTTCTTC.

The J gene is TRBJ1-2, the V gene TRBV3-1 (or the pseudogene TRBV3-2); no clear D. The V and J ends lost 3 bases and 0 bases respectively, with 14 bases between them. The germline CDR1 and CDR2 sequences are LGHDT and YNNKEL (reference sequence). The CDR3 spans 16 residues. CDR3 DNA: TGTGCCAGCAGCCAGCTTAGTTCGATCTCTAACTATGGCTACACCTTC. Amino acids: CASSQLSSISNYGYTF.

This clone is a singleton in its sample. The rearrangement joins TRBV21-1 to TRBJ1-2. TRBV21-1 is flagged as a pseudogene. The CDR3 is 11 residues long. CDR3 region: CASSRSSGYTF. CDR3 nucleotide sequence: TGTGCCAGCAGCAGGAGCAGTGGCTACACCTTC.

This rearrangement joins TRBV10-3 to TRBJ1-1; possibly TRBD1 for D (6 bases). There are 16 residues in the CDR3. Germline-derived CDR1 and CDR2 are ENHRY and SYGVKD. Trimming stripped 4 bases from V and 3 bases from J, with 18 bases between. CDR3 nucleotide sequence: TGTGCCATCAGTGCTCTACAGGGCCTCATGGACACTGAAGCTTTCTTT. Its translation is CAISALQGLMDTEAFF.

CDR3 residues: CASRREGASSYNEQFF. The CDR3, as DNA: TGTGCCAGCAGGCGCGAGGGGGCCAGCTCCTACAATGAGCAGTTCTTC. The chain employs TRBV7-2 and TRBJ2-1, with 7 bases that match TRBD1. The length of the CDR3 is 16 residues. The J segment lost 0 bases and the V segment lost 6 bases, leaving 8 bases of the junction unmatched. CDR1 and CDR2 (germline): SGHTA, FQGNSA.

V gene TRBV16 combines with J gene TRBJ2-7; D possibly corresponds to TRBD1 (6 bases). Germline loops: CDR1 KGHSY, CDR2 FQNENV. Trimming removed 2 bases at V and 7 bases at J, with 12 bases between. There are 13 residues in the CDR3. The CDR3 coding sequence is TGTGCCAGCAGCCAACTCAGGGGAAATGAGCAGTACTTC. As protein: CASSQLRGNEQYF.

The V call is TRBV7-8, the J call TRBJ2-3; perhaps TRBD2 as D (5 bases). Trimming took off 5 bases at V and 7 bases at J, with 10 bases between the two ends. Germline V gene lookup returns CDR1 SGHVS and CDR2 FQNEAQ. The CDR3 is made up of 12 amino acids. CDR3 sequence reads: CASSPLDNTQYF. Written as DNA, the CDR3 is TGTGCCAGCAGCCCACTAGATAATACGCAGTATTTT.

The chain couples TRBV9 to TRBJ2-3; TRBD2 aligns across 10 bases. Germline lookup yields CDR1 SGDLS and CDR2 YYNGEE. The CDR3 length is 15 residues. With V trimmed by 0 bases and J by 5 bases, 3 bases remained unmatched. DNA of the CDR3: TGTGCCAGCAGCGTAGGTAGCGGGGGGCTAGATACGCAGTATTTT. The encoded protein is CASSVGSGGLDTQYF.

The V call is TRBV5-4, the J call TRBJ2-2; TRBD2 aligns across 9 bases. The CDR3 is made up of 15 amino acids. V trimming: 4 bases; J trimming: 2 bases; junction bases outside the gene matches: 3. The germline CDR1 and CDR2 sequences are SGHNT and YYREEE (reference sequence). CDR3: CASSAGGTNTGELFF. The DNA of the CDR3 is TGTGCCAGCAGCGCGGGAGGGACTAACACCGGGGAGCTGTTTTTT.